The rows below give T cell receptor beta chains drawn from one sample of a study of T cells after yellow fever vaccination. TCRdb reanalysed the 5' RACE reads using MiXCR and keeps one entry per CDR3 protein. In the table there are hundreds of thousands of distinct CDR3 sequences, about 9.5% of which are singletons. The source material was PBMCs, sampled on the day of the first yellow fever vaccination. All receptors come from a man in his late teens or twenties who received the YFV17D yellow fever vaccine. Both conserved end residues are trimmed from each CDR3.

TRBJ1-1	TRBV20-1	SARDGGTTEAF
TRBJ2-1	TRBV5-6	ASSRTSAGGRQF
TRBJ2-1	TRBV29-1	SVGGRMRSNEQF
TRBJ2-2	TRBV7-9	ASSLRRELF
TRBJ2-3	TRBV4-3	ASSQRDLSTDTQY
TRBJ2-7	TRBV5-8	ASSLGLFSYEQY
TRBJ1-1	TRBV19	ASSYSGQGGAEAF
TRBJ1-6	TRBV9	ASSVTGGAGSPLH
TRBJ2-2	TRBV5-1	ASSLGHGTNTGELF
TRBJ2-3	TRBV2	ASSAEGNTDTQY
TRBJ2-3	TRBV5-6	ASSLLSRSDTQY
TRBJ2-3	TRBV12-3/TRBV12-4	ASRQSRVGETDTQY
TRBJ2-1	TRBV6-5	ASSPEGNEQF
TRBJ1-5	TRBV12-3/TRBV12-4	ASSLAGVSNQPQH
TRBJ2-7	TRBV6-2/TRBV6-3	ASSYPGTHSYEQY
TRBJ1-2	TRBV5-6	ASSLRTDLSGYT
TRBJ1-2	TRBV6-1	ASSRDSALLYGYT
TRBJ2-1	TRBV11-3	ASSLDPVTSGEQF
TRBJ1-2	TRBV4-3	ASSQETGYYGYT
TRBJ1-4	TRBV2	ASKTVGTSEKLF
TRBJ2-1	TRBV7-2	ASSGGTGGEQF
TRBJ1-4	TRBV2	ASMVKGADEKLF
TRBJ2-6	TRBV12-3/TRBV12-4	ASSFGADGANVLT
TRBJ1-6	TRBV20-1	SARPRHTSHNSPLH
TRBJ2-6	TRBV6-7	ASSYPWDRTESGANVLT
TRBJ2-5	TRBV6-1	ASKPGQGWETQY
TRBJ1-5	TRBV12-3/TRBV12-4	ASSPEGFSNQPQH
TRBJ2-2	TRBV7-2	ASSKPGQGAPGELF
TRBJ2-5	TRBV12-3/TRBV12-4	ASSFDRGPETQY
TRBJ2-5	TRBV10-3	ATRTDQETQY
TRBJ2-1	TRBV2	ASRIREQF
TRBJ2-7	TRBV12-3/TRBV12-4	ASSPSPYEQY
TRBJ1-1	TRBV6-2/TRBV6-3	ASHRGEEAF
TRBJ2-2	TRBV5-8	ASSLTGGTGELF
TRBJ2-6	TRBV11-1	ASSQRQRSSSGANVLT
TRBJ2-7	TRBV19	ASSIAADYEQY
TRBJ2-5	TRBV7-9	ASSQVVAGGFQETQY
TRBJ1-5	TRBV20-1	SAPEGLYSNQPQH
TRBJ1-1	TRBV2	ASSNQGNTEAF
TRBJ1-6	TRBV7-2	ASSFVVNNSPLH
TRBJ2-5	TRBV4-2	ASSRIGGGISETQY
TRBJ2-3	TRBV4-3	ASSQESRATDTQY
TRBJ2-2	TRBV5-1	ASSLGGGADTGELF
TRBJ2-6	TRBV28	ASSLAPKAGANVLT
TRBJ1-1	TRBV27	ASSLSGGPNTEAF
TRBJ2-2	TRBV2	ASAGLAGAASGELF
TRBJ2-1	TRBV5-6	ASSPRTSGGINEQF
TRBJ2-3	TRBV9	ASSSSAYGGAGDTQY
TRBJ1-2	TRBV6-5	ASSLRPGQVSLYGYT
TRBJ1-1	TRBV19	ASSSGASLNTEAF
TRBJ1-4	TRBV7-2	ASSLRQGRFEKLF
TRBJ1-1	TRBV14	ASSHRGTVGAF
TRBJ2-2	TRBV7-9	ASSTDRAGTGELF
TRBJ1-2	TRBV5-1	ASSLAGALNYGYT